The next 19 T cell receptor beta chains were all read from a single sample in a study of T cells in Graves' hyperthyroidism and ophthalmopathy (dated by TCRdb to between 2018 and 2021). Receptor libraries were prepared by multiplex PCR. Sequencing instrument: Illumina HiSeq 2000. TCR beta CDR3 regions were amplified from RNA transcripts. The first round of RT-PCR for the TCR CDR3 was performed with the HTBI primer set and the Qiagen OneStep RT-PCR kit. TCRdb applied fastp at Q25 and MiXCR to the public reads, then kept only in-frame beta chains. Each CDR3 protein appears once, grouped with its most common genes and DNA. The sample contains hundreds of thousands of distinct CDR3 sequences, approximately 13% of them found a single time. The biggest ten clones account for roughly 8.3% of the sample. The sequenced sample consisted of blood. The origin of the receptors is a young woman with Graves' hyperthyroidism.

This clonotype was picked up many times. The DNA for the CDR3 is TGTGCCAGCAGCTTAGAGTCCCCGAGGAACACTGAAGCTTTCTTT. Translating gives CASSLESPRNTEAFF. This chain joins TRBV7-2 and TRBJ1-1, with D unresolved. Trimming removed 1 base at V and 1 base at J, with 10 bases between. The germline V gene encodes CDR1 SGHTA and CDR2 FQGNSA. This CDR3 is 15 amino acids long.

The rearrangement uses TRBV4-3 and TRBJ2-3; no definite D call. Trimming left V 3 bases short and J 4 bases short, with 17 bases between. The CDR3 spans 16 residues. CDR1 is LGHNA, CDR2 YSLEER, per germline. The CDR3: CASSQSWTAWADTQYF. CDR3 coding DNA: TGCGCCAGCAGCCAGTCCTGGACGGCTTGGGCAGATACGCAGTATTTT.

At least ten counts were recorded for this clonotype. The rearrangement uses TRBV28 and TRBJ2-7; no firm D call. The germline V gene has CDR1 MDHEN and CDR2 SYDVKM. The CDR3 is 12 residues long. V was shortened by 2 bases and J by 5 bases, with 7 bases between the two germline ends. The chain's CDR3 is CASSLEVHEQYF. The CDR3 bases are TGTGCCAGCAGTTTAGAGGTCCACGAGCAGTACTTC.

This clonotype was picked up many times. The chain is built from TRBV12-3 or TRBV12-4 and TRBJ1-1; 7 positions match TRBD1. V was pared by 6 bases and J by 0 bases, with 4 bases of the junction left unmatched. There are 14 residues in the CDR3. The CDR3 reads CASSRTGMNTEAFF. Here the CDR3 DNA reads TGTGCCAGCAGCCGGACAGGCATGAACACTGAAGCTTTCTTT.

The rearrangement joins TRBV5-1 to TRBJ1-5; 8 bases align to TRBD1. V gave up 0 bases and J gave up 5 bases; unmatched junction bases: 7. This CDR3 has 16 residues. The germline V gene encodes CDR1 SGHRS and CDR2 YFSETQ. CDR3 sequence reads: CASSLGTGSSHQPQHF. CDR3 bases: TGCGCCAGCAGCTTGGGGACAGGGTCCAGTCATCAGCCCCAGCATTTT.

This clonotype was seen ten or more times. The CDR3, as DNA: TGTGCCAGCAGTCCAGCCCCAGGGGGCTTGAGCAATCAGCCCCAGCATTTT. Amino acids: CASSPAPGGLSNQPQHF. This sequence joins TRBV28 and TRBJ1-5; 8 nucleotides align to TRBD1. The CDR3 is 17 amino acids. Germline CDR1 and CDR2: MDHEN and SYDVKM. Trimming cost V 5 bases and J 1 base; bases outside gene matches: 10.

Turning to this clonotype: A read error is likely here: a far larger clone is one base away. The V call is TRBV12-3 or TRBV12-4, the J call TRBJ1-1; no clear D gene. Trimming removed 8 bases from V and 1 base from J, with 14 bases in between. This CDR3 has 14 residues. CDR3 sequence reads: CASGSGTGNTEAFF. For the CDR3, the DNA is TGTGCCAGCGGCTCCGGAACGGGGAACACTGAAGCTTTCTTT.

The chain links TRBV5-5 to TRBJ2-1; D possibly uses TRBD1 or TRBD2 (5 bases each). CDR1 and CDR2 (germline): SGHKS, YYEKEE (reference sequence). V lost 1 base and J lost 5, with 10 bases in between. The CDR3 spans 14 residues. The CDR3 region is CASSLPGTDNEQFF. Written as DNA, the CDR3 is TGTGCCAGCAGCTTGCCCGGGACGGACAATGAGCAGTTCTTC.

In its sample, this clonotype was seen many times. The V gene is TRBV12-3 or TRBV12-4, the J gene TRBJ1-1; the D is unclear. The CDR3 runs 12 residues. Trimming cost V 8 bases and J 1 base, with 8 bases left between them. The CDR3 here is CASLKTNTEAFF. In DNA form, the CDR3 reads TGTGCCAGCCTTAAAACGAACACTGAAGCTTTCTTT.

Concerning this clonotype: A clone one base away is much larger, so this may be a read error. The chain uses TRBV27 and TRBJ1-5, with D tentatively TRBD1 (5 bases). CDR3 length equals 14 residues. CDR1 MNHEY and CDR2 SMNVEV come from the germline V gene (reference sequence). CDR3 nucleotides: TGTGCCAGCAGCCCGAGGGGCTTTAATCAGCCCCAGCGTTTT. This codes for CASSPRGFNQPQRF.

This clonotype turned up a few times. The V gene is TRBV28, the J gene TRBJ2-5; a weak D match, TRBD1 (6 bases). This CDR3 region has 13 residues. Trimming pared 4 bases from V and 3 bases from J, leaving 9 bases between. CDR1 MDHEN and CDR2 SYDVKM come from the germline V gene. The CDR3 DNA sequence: TGTGCCAGCAGTTCCCCAGGGGAAGAGACCCAGTACTTC. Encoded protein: CASSSPGEETQYF.

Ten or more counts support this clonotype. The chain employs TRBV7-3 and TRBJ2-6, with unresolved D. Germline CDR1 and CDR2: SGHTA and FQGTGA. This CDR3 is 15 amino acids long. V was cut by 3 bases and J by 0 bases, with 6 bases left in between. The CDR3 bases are TGTGCCAGCAGCTTGCCAGGCTCTGGGGCCAACGTCCTGACTTTC. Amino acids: CASSLPGSGANVLTF.

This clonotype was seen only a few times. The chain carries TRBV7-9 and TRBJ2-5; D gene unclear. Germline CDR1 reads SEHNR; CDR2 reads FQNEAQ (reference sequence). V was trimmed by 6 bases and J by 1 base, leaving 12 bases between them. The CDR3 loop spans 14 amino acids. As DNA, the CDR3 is TGTGCCAGCAGTTCTCGACCTATCCAAGAGACCCAGTACTTC. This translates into CASSSRPIQETQYF.

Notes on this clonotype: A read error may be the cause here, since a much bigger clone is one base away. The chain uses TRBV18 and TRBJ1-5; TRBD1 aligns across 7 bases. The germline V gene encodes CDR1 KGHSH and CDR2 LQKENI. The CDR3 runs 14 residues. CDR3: CASSPRTGDQPRHF. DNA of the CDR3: TGTGCCAGCTCACCCCGGACAGGCGATCAGCCCCGGCATTTT.

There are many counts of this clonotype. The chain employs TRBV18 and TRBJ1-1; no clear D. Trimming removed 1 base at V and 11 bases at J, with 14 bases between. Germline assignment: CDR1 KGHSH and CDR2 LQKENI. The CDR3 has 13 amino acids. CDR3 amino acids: CASSPLPPAEAFF. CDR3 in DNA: TGTGCCAGCTCACCACTCCCTCCCGCAGAGGCTTTCTTT.

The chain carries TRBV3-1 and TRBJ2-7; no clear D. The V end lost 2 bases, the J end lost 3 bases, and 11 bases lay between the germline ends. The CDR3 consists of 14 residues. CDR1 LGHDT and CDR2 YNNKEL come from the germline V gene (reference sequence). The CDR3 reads CASSQYASSYEQYF. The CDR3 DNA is TGTGCCAGCAGCCAATATGCCAGTAGCTACGAGCAGTACTTC.

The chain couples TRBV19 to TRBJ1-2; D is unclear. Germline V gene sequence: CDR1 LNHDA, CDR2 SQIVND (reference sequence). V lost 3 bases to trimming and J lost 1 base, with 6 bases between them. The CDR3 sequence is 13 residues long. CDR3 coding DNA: TGTGCCAGTAGTATTTTTATTAACTATGGCTACACCTTC. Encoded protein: CASSIFINYGYTF.

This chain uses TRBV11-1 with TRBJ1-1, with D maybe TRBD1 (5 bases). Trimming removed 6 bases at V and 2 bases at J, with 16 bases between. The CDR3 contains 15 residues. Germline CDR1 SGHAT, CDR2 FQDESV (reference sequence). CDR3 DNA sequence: TGTGCCAGCAGACCTAGAACGGGGCCCAACACTGAAGCTTTCTTT. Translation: CASRPRTGPNTEAFF.

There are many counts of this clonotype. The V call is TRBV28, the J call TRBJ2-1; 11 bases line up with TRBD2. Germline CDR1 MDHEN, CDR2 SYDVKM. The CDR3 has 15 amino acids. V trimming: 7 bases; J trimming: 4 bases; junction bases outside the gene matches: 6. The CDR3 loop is CASTIAGGQYNEQFF. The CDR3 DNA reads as TGTGCCAGCACAATAGCGGGGGGGCAATACAATGAGCAGTTCTTC.